Sequencing of this TCR beta chain was carried out in a study of blood T cell repertoires in COVID-19 (dated by TCRdb to about 2020). Concerning the study at large: The collaborator samples originated in the United States, Italy and Spain and spanned the acute and convalescent phases of COVID-19. The samples were drawn from the first 160 participants of the ongoing ImmuneRACE study and from 1,200 or so subjects provided by 6 global collaborators. The material from the prospective study consisted of cDNA or gDNA derived from T cells, B-cell-depleted T cells, or PBMCs. Subjects who had been exposed to COVID-19, were actively infected with it, or had recovered from it provided the deeply sampled blood TCRbeta repertoires that made up the dataset. Where available, HLA class I and class II types were obtained from metadata supplied by the sample provider rather than from assay-based typing. Nearly every sample came with metadata listing a de-identified subject ID, COVID-19 status, age in years and sex. The repertoires were released in a freely available public database meant as a resource for research on the immune response to SARS-CoV-2.

Whole blood was collected in K2EDTA tubes by collaborating institutions according to the institutions' own protocols. For TCRbeta analysis, collaborators shipped samples as frozen whole blood, isolated PBMCs, or DNA extracted from either of those sample types. A note on this clone: No cognate antigen has been identified for it. Base quality data are lacking; no much larger clone is found one base away.

Results the study describes overall, beyond this receptor: The amount of clinical and demographic metadata varied by source and participant and was provided uncurated.

CDR3 length: 14 amino acids, cysteine to phenylalanine. The retained sequence is limited to the CDR3, 42 bases, with the frame set at the first base. Relative to germline, V is 9 bases shorter and J is 1 base shorter, with 15 bases between their ends. CDR1 and CDR2 are drawn from the germline V gene: MNHEY, SVGAGI. TCRbeta CDR3 regions were amplified from genomic DNA using the immunoSEQ Assay, a bias-controlled multiplex PCR. Per the source publication's procedure: Nucleated cell counts per sample were estimated from amplification of reference gene primers within the assay. To quantify the absolute abundance of each unique TCRbeta CDR3 rearrangement, sequence reads were collapsed and filtered. For each sample, productive Simpson clonality was calculated as the square root of Simpson's diversity index over productive rearrangements. In TCRdb, the immuneACCESS table is reduced to in-frame sequences with V and J assigned. These tables do not hold every clone; where another copy was compared, an unresolved V gene accounts for under half, and the others remain unexplained. V and J calls and clone size follow that table, whereas D and trimming were derived from the DNA. This sample has over 75,000 clones in its table, and 82% of those were observed once. The biggest ten clones account for 1% to 1.5% of the sample.

The chain uses TRBV6-5 and TRBJ1-2, with no confidently assigned D gene. The sample taken for sequencing was peripheral blood. The sequence was obtained from a woman aged 80 or older with acute or convalescent COVID-19. The DNA is as follows: TGTGCCAGTTCCCCGGCCCAGGATAACTATGGCTACACCTTC. Protein translation: CASSPAQDNYGYTF.